The entry below describes one T cell receptor (beta chain). Participant reports of clinical history set cohort assignment. The sample originates from a study of blood T cell repertoires in COVID-19. Looking at the study overall: There were acute and convalescent COVID-19 samples, and they came from the United States, Italy and Spain. T cells, B-cell-depleted T cells, or PBMCs supplied cDNA or gDNA.

V was pared by 10 bases and J by 1 base, with 19 bases between. CDR3 length: 16 residues. In germline, CDR1 is LNHDA, CDR2 SQIVND (reference sequence). The repertoire was sequenced with immunoSEQ multiplex PCR; TCRdb's copy has only in-frame clones and lacks some. The sample consists of about 230,000 clones, under 85% of them appearing once. Sample: PBMCs or T cells enriched from blood (not recorded which). This TCR was sampled from a man between 60 and 75 years old who had recovered from COVID-19. The rearrangement uses TRBV19 and TRBJ1-4, with TRBD1 as a possible D gene (6 bases). This CDR3 reads CATARGAVGTNEKLFF. The CDR3 bases are TGTGCCACCGCCCGGGGGGCAGTCGGAACTAATGAAAAACTGTTTTTT.